Described below is a single TCR beta chain sequence and its context. The CDR3 has 16 residues. CDR1 and CDR2 from the germline V gene are SEHNR and FQNEAQ (reference sequence). V shed 6 bases, J shed 7 bases, and the junction held 13 bases outside the gene matches. This sample was taken from a study of blood T cell repertoires in COVID-19. TCRdb keeps only in-frame clones here, not all; method: immunoSEQ multiplex PCR. The top ten clones hold 3% of a sample with around 300,000 clones, 70% to 90% of them seen once. The sequencing input was peripheral blood. The J gene is TRBJ2-1, the V gene TRBV7-9; 9 bases match TRBD2. The clonotype comes from a woman in her twenties or thirties with active or convalescent COVID-19. CDR3 amino acids: CASRRILAGGRNEQFF. CDR3 bases: TGTGCCAGCAGAAGGATCCTCGCGGGGGGGCGGAATGAGCAGTTCTTC. Together with reference TRBV7-9 and TRBJ2-1, the CDR3 gives the full variable domain: DTGVSQNPRHKITKRGQNVTFRCDPISEHNRLYWYRQTLGQGPEFLTYFQNEAQLEKSRLLSDRFSAERPKGSFSTLEIQRTEQGDSAMYLCASRRILAGGRNEQFFGPGTRLTVL.